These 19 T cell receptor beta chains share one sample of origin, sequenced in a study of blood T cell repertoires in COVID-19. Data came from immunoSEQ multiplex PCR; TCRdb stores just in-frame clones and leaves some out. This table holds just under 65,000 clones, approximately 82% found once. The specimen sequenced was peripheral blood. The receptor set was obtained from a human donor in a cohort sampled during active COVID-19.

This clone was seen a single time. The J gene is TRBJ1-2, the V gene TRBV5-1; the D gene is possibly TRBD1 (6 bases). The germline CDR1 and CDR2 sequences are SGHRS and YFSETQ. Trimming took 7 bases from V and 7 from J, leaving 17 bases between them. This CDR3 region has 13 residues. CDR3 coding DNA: TGCGCCAGCGGTCAGTTACAGGGTACTGGCTACACCTTC. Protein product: CASGQLQGTGYTF.

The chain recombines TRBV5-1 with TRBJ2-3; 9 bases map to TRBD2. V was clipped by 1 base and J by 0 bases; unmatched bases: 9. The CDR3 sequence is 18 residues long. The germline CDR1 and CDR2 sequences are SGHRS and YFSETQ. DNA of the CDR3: TGCGCCAGCAGCTTGAGAGGGAGCGGGGGGACTAGCACAGATACGCAGTATTTT. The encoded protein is CASSLRGSGGTSTDTQYF.

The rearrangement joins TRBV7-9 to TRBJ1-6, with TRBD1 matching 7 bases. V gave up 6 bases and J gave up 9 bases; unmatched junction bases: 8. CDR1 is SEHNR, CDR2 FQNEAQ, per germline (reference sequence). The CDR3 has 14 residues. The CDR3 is CASRDRVRGSPLHF. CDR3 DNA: TGTGCCAGCAGAGACAGGGTCAGAGGTTCACCCCTCCACTTT.

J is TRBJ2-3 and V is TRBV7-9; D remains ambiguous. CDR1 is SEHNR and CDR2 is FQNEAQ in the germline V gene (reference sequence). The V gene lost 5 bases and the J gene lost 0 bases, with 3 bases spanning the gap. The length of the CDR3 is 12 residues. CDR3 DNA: TGTGCCAGCAGCCCTAGCACAGATACGCAGTATTTT. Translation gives CASSPSTDTQYF.

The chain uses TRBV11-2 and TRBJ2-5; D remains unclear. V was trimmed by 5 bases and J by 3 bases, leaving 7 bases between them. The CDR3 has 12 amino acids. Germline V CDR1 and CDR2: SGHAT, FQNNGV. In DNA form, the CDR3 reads TGTGCCAGCAGCGCCGAGGAAGAGACCCAGTACTTC. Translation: CASSAEEETQYF.

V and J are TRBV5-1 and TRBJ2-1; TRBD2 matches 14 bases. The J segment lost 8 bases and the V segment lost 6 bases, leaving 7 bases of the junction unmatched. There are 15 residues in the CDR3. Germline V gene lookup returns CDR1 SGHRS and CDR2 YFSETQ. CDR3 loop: CASILTSGGADEQFF. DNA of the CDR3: TGCGCCAGCATCCTGACTAGCGGGGGGGCCGATGAGCAGTTCTTC.

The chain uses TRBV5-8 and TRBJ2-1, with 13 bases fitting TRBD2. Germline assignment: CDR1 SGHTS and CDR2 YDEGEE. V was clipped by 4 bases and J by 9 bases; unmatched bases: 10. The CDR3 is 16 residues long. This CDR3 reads CASSTPGLAGLAEQFF. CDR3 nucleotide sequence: TGTGCCAGCAGCACCCCGGGACTAGCGGGATTGGCTGAGCAGTTCTTC. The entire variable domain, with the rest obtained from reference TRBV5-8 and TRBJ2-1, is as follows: EAGVTQSPTHLIKTRGQQATLRCSPISGHTSVYWYQQALGLGLQFLLWYDEGEERNRGNFPPRFSGRQFPNYSSELNVNALELEDSALYLCASSTPGLAGLAEQFFGPGTRLTVL.

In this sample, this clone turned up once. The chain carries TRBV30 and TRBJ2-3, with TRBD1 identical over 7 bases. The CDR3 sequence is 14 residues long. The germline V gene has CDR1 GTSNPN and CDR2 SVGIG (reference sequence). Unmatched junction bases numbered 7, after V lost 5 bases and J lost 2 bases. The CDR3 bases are TGTGCCTGGTCTCCGGGACAGATCACAGATACGCAGTATTTT. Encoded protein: CAWSPGQITDTQYF.

The DNA of the CDR3 is TGTGCCAGCAGCTCGACTAGCGGGAGGTCGATGTTGGCGCAGTATTTT. Translating gives CASSSTSGRSMLAQYF. The chain links TRBV5-5 to TRBJ2-3, with TRBD2 identical over 13 bases. Germline loops: CDR1 SGHKS, CDR2 YYEKEE (reference sequence). The CDR3 has 16 amino acids. Trimming cost V 3 bases and J 10 bases; bases outside gene matches: 11.

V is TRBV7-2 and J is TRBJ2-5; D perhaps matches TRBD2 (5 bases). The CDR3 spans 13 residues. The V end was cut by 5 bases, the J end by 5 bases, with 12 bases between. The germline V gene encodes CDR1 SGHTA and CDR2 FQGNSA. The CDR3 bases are TGTGCCAGCAGCAGCACTAGGGAGGAGACCCAGTACTTC. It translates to CASSSTREETQYF. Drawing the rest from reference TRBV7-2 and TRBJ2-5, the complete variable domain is GAGVSQSPSNKVTEKGKDVELRCDPISGHTALYWYRQSLGQGLEFLIYFQGNSAPDKSGLPSDRFSAERTGGSVSTLTIQRTQQEDSAVYLCASSSTREETQYFGPGTRLLVL.

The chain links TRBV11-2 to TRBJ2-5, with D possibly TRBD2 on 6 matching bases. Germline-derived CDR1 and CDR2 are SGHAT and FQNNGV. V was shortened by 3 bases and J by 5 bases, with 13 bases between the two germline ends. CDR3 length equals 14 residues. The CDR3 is CASSLGLTTETQYF. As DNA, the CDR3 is TGTGCCAGCAGCTTGGGACTTACCACGGAGACCCAGTACTTC.

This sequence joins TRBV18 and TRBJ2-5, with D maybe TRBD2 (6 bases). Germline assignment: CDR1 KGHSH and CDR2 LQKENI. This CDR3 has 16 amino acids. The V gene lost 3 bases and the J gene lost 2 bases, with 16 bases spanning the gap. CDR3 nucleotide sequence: TGTGCCAGCTCACCCTGGGGGTACGCGGGGCAAGAGACCCAGTACTTC. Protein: CASSPWGYAGQETQYF.

Here the CDR3 DNA reads TGTGCCAGCAGCTCTCGTGGGGGGACCGGGGAGCTGTTTTTT. Its protein product is CASSSRGGTGELFF. This chain links TRBV4-2 with TRBJ2-2, with D tentatively TRBD2 (6 bases). This CDR3 has 14 amino acids. The germline V gene encodes CDR1 LGHNA and CDR2 YNFKEQ. The germline V and J ends were trimmed by 5 bases and 5 bases, with 12 bases remaining between them.

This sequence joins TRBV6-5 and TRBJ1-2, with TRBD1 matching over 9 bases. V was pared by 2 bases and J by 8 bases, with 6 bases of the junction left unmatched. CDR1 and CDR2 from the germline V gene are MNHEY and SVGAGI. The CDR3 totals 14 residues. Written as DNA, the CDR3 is TGTGCCAGCAGTTACACTACAGGGGGCGCCGGCTACACCTTC. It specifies CASSYTTGGAGYTF.

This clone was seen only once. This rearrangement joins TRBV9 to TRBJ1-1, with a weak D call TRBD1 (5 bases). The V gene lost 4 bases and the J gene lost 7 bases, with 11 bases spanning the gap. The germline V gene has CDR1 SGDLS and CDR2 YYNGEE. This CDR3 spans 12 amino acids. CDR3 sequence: CASSPDRVEAFF. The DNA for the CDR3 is TGTGCCAGCAGCCCCGACAGAGTTGAAGCTTTCTTT.

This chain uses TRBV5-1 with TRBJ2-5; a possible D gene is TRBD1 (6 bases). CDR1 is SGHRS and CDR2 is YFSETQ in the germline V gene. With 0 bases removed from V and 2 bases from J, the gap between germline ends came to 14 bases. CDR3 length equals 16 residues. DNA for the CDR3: TGCGCCAGCAGCTTGGAGACAGGCTACTGGCAAGAGACCCAGTACTTC. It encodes CASSLETGYWQETQYF.

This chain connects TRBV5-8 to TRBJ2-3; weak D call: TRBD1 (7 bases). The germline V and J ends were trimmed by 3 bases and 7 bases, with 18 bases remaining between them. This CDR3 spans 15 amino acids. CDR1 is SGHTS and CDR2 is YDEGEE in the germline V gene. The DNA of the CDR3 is TGTGCCAGCAGCTCGGGACAGTACCGCGGGAATACGCAGTATTTT. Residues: CASSSGQYRGNTQYF.

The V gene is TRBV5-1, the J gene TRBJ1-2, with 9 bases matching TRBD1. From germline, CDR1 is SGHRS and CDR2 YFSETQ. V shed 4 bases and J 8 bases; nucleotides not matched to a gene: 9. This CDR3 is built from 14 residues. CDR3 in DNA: TGCGCCAGCAGCGGAATGACAGGGGGTAGGGGCTACACCTTC. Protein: CASSGMTGGRGYTF.

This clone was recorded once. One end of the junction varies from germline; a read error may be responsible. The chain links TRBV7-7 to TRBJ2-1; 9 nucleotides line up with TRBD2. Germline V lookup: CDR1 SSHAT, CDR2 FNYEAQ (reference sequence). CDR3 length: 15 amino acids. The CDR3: CASSAIAGAYNEQFF. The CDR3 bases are TGTGCTAGCAGCGCGATAGCGGGAGCCTACAATGAGCAGTTCTTC. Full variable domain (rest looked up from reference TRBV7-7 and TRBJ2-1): GAGVSQSPRYKVTKRGQDVTLRCDPISSHATLYWYQQALGQGPEFLTYFNYEAQPDKSGLPSDRFSAERPEGSISTLTIQRTEQRDSAMYRCASSAIAGAYNEQFFGPGTRLTVL.